A selection of T cell receptor beta chains follows, all from one sample in a study of blood T cells in healthy people across ages. In TCRdb, the 5' RACE reads were re-called with MiXCR into one record per CDR3 protein. The sample carries hundreds of thousands of distinct CDR3 sequences, roughly three fifths recorded once. Sequencing was performed on blood. The receptors were gathered from a middle-aged man in good health. The conserved cysteine and the conserved F or W are not part of the CDR3 here. A clone size is listed for some rows: how often the clone was seen (once, few, many), or a class if it is expanded.

TRBJ2-1 NA TRBV27 ASSKATGGNEQF
TRBJ1-1 once TRBV14 ASSPLAQLYTEAF
TRBJ1-2 few TRBV6-5 ASSGTGGARNYGYT
TRBJ2-2 few TRBV5-1 ASSLADSQTGELF
TRBJ2-7 once TRBV20-1 SAGGSGKYEQY
TRBJ1-2 NA TRBV4-2 ASSQGISRGRGGYT
TRBJ2-7 NA TRBV20-1 SARGGQGVYNEQY
TRBJ2-4 NA TRBV6-5 ASSYDRDRNIQY
TRBJ2-5 NA TRBV24-1 ATSAIAEETQY
TRBJ1-2 NA TRBV12-3/TRBV12-4 ASSYWVGHSNGYT
TRBJ2-3 NA TRBV2 ASSEPSGRDTQY
TRBJ2-6 NA TRBV6-5 ASSYSITLGGSGANVPT
TRBJ2-2 NA TRBV4-1 ASSPNPGTVTGELF
NA NA TRBV20-1 SASPASGNFGYEQY
TRBJ2-2 NA TRBV5-1 ASSLGQGAPTEELF
TRBJ2-7 NA TRBV27 ASSFLGTSGGSPHEQY
TRBJ2-3 NA TRBV29-1 SVGWTPNPTDTQY